Below, 13 T cell receptor beta chains from the same sample are listed, as sequenced in a study of blood T cell repertoires in COVID-19. TCRdb's table, derived via immunoSEQ multiplex PCR, lists solely in-frame clones and lacks some. Of around 140,000 clones listed, under 90% are singletons. The sample comprised PBMCs or T cells enriched from blood (not recorded which). The receptors here all came from a man in his fifties in a cohort exposed to, infected with or recovered from COVID-19 (not recorded which).

The CDR3 here is CASSLSPDRGTQPQHF. The CDR3 DNA follows: TGTGCCAGCAGCTTGTCCCCGGACAGGGGAACTCAGCCCCAGCATTTT. This rearrangement joins TRBV5-5 to TRBJ1-5; 9 positions match TRBD1. V trimming: 1 base; J trimming: 6 bases; junction bases outside the gene matches: 8. CDR3 length: 16 amino acids. CDR1 is SGHKS and CDR2 is YYEKEE in the germline V gene (reference sequence).

This chain uses TRBV27 with TRBJ1-4; possible D gene TRBD1, 5 bases. Trimming took 6 bases from V and 8 from J, leaving 16 bases between them. CDR1 MNHEY and CDR2 SMNVEV come from the germline V gene (reference sequence). The CDR3 sequence is 14 residues long. CDR3 protein: CASSPWGGDEKLFF. CDR3 in DNA: TGTGCCAGCAGCCCGTGGGGGGGGGACGAAAAACTGTTTTTT.

This chain links TRBV10-3 with TRBJ2-5; D gene unclear. Trimming shortened V by 2 bases and J by 2 bases, and 15 bases separated the two germline ends. The germline CDR1 and CDR2 sequences are ENHRY and SYGVKD. The CDR3 has 16 residues. CDR3 DNA: TGTGCCATCAGTGAGGGTTCGGCGGCCGAACAAGAGACCCAGTACTTC. This gives the protein CAISEGSAAEQETQYF.

This chain joins TRBV6-5 and TRBJ1-3; TRBD1 aligns across 9 bases. CDR3 length: 14 residues. Germline-derived CDR1 and CDR2 are MNHEY and SVGAGI. V lost 6 bases and J lost 2; bases outside the gene matches: 2. The CDR3 loop is CASRRTGAGNTIYF. The CDR3 nucleotides read TGTGCCAGCAGACGGACAGGGGCTGGAAACACCATATATTTT.

The chain carries TRBV27 and TRBJ2-5; 10 bases agree with TRBD2. CDR1 and CDR2 from the germline V gene are MNHEY and SMNVEV (reference sequence). V was clipped by 5 bases and J by 4 bases; unmatched bases: 10. The CDR3 contains 16 residues. The CDR3 spells CASSMLSGRAAETQYF. The CDR3 region has the DNA TGTGCCAGCAGTATGTTGAGCGGGAGGGCGGCAGAGACCCAGTACTTC.

The V and J genes are TRBV5-1 and TRBJ1-1; 9 bases match TRBD1. Germline values: CDR1 SGHRS, CDR2 YFSETQ. There are 14 residues in the CDR3. Unmatched junction bases numbered 1, after V lost 3 bases and J lost 1 base. The CDR3 DNA reads as TGCGCCAGCAGCTGGGGACAGGGGAACACTGAAGCTTTCTTT. Protein: CASSWGQGNTEAFF. Drawing the rest from reference TRBV5-1 and TRBJ1-1, the complete variable domain is KAGVTQTPRYLIKTRGQQVTLSCSPISGHRSVSWYQQTPGQGLQFLFEYFSETQRNKGNFPGRFSGRQFSNSRSEMNVSTLELGDSALYLCASSWGQGNTEAFFGQGTRLTVV.

The chain joins TRBV19 to TRBJ1-1; tentative D call: TRBD1 (5 bases). Trimming stripped 3 bases from V and 1 base from J, with 6 bases between. Germline V gene sequence: CDR1 LNHDA, CDR2 SQIVND (reference sequence). This CDR3 spans 13 amino acids. For the CDR3, the DNA is TGTGCCAGTAGTATGGGGGGGAACACTGAAGCTTTCTTT. The encoded protein is CASSMGGNTEAFF.

V usage is TRBV6-5 and J usage is TRBJ2-7, with TRBD1 matching over 8 bases. Trimming at V came to 7 bases and at J to 5 bases, leaving 10 bases not matched to a gene. The CDR3 covers 14 residues. The germline V gene encodes CDR1 MNHEY and CDR2 SVGAGI. The CDR3 region has the DNA TGTGCCAGCAACCGAGGACAGGGTATACACGAGCAGTACTTC. The encoded protein is CASNRGQGIHEQYF.

The chain couples TRBV18 to TRBJ2-7, with D unresolved. Germline-derived CDR1 and CDR2 are KGHSH and LQKENI. This CDR3 is built from 16 residues. V shed 2 bases and J shed 0 bases, with 14 bases lying between them. The CDR3 reads CASSPAVTPISYEQYF. The CDR3 nucleotides read TGTGCCAGCTCACCAGCAGTCACACCGATCTCCTACGAGCAGTACTTC.

V and J are TRBV11-2 and TRBJ2-2; D is perhaps TRBD1 (6 bases). The CDR3 consists of 17 residues. The V end lost 3 bases, the J end lost 2 bases, and 16 bases lay between the germline ends. The germline gives CDR1 SGHAT, CDR2 FQNNGV. DNA of the CDR3: TGTGCCAGCAGCTTCCGCAGACAGGACTTAAACACCGGGGAGCTGTTTTTT. It yields the protein CASSFRRQDLNTGELFF.

This sequence joins TRBV7-6 and TRBJ2-7; 7 nucleotides line up with TRBD1. The CDR3 totals 12 residues. V was pared by 8 bases and J by 2 bases, with 3 bases of the junction left unmatched. CDR1 and CDR2 from the germline V gene are SGHVS and FNYEAQ. CDR3 amino acids: CASGDSPYEQYF. The CDR3 nucleotides read TGTGCCAGCGGGGACAGTCCCTACGAGCAGTACTTC.

This chain connects TRBV5-8 to TRBJ1-2; 8 bases line up with TRBD1. Per germline, CDR1 SGHTS and CDR2 YDEGEE. This CDR3 region has 15 residues. With V trimmed by 0 bases and J by 4 bases, 5 bases remained unmatched. CDR3 nucleotides: TGTGCCAGCAGCTTGGAGGACAGGGACGTCTATGGCTACACCTTC. Protein product: CASSLEDRDVYGYTF. Together with reference TRBV5-8 and TRBJ1-2, the CDR3 gives the full variable domain: EAGVTQSPTHLIKTRGQQATLRCSPISGHTSVYWYQQALGLGLQFLLWYDEGEERNRGNFPPRFSGRQFPNYSSELNVNALELEDSALYLCASSLEDRDVYGYTFGSGTRLTVV.

This CDR3 reads CASSQTGAGNTIYF. DNA for the CDR3: TGTGCCAGCAGCCAAACAGGGGCCGGAAACACCATATATTTT. The genes are TRBV7-2 and TRBJ1-3; 7 positions match TRBD1. This CDR3 contains 14 residues. V lost 5 bases to trimming and J lost 4 bases; unmatched junction nucleotides: 5. Germline assignment: CDR1 SGHTA and CDR2 FQGNSA.